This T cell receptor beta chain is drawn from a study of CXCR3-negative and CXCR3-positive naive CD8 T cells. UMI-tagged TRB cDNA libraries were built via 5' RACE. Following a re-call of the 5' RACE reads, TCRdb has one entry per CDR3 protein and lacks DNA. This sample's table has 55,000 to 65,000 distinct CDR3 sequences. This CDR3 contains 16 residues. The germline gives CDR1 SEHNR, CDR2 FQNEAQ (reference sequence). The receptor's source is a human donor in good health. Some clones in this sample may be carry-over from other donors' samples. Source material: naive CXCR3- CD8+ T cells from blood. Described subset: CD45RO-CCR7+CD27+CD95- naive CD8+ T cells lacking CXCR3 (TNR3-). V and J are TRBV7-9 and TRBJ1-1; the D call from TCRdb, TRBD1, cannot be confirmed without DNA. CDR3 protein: CASSLVRFGKNTEAFF.